One sample yielded the 5 T cell receptor beta chains listed below, sequenced in a study of Tregs in tolerant kidney transplant recipients. Clones were read by immunoSEQ multiplex PCR, and TCRdb kept only the in-frame ones, dropping some. This table has under 300,000 clones, about 86% appearing once. Sequenced: CD4+ T cells from blood. The receptor source for this set is a human donor in good health.

The count of this clone is one. The V gene is TRBV9, the J gene TRBJ1-5, with D hard to call. The CDR3 totals 15 residues. V was clipped by 0 bases and J by 9 bases, with 16 bases between them. The germline CDR1 and CDR2 sequences are SGDLS and YYNGEE. CDR3 nucleotide sequence: TGTGCCAGCAGCGTAGGGATCGCAGGTTCTGGGCCCCAGCATTTT. Its translation: CASSVGIAGSGPQHF. Combining the CDR3 with reference TRBV9 and TRBJ1-5 gives the whole variable domain DSGVTQTPKHLITATGQRVTLRCSPRSGDLSVYWYQQSLDQGLQFLIQYYNGEERAKGNILERFSAQQFPDLHSELNLSSLELGDSALYFCASSVGIAGSGPQHFGDGTRLSIL.

The gene calls are TRBV2 and TRBJ2-3; either TRBD1 or TRBD2 may fit D (5 bases each). The CDR3 contains 16 residues. CDR1 is SNHLY, CDR2 FYNNEI, per germline. Trimming took off 2 bases at V and 0 bases at J, with 12 bases between the two ends. The CDR3: CASSEMGRVSTDTQYF. CDR3 nucleotide sequence: TGTGCCAGCAGTGAAATGGGGCGGGTGAGCACAGATACGCAGTATTTT.

This chain joins TRBV2 and TRBJ1-2; 7 nucleotides align to TRBD1. The CDR3 consists of 18 residues. CDR1 SNHLY and CDR2 FYNNEI come from the germline V gene. Losses at the gene ends were 8 bases for V and 5 bases for J; bases not matched to a gene: 23. CDR3 in DNA: TGTGCCAGCGGGACAGTCAAGTTGCGAAGGAGTTGGAATTATGGCTACACCTTC. The encoded protein is CASGTVKLRRSWNYGYTF.

The CDR3 reads CASSLRPGQEVNGYTF. The CDR3 coding sequence is TGTGCCAGCAGCCTCCGTCCGGGACAGGAAGTTAATGGCTACACCTTC. The V and J genes are TRBV9 and TRBJ1-2; 8 nucleotides line up with TRBD1. V trimming: 4 bases; J trimming: 6 bases; junction bases outside the gene matches: 14. This CDR3 spans 16 amino acids. Germline V gene sequence: CDR1 SGDLS, CDR2 YYNGEE.

The chain carries TRBV14 and TRBJ2-7; the D gene is possibly TRBD1 (6 bases). The germline V and J ends were trimmed by 5 bases and 2 bases, with 13 bases remaining between them. There are 14 residues in the CDR3. Germline V gene lookup returns CDR1 SGHDN and CDR2 FVKESK. Written as DNA, the CDR3 is TGTGCCAGCAGCGTCCGGACAGTCGCCTACGAGCAGTACTTC. Protein: CASSVRTVAYEQYF.